This TCR beta chain is drawn from a study of blood T cell repertoires in COVID-19. Living in roughly 25 US areas, the participants were between about 18 and 90 years of age. Cohort allocation depended upon clinical history that participants reported. CDR1 is SGHVS, CDR2 FQNEAQ, per germline. The CDR3 length is 16 residues. Between the trimmed V and J ends, which lost 4 bases and 5 bases, there was a span of 17 bases. In the original processing: Amplification from reference gene primers served as the basis for estimated nucleated cell counts. Assay used: immunoSEQ multiplex PCR; TCRdb lists only in-frame clones, some missing. V, J and clone size are taken as reported in that table, and D and trimming were inferred from the DNA itself. The repertoire has about 250,000 clones, 84% of them found once; the top ten carry around 3.6%.

The chain recombines TRBV7-8 with TRBJ1-4, with D tentatively TRBD1 (6 bases). The clonotype comes from a man aged 45-65 years who had recovered from COVID-19. Sequencing was performed on PBMCs or T cells enriched from blood (not recorded which). For the CDR3, the DNA is TGTGCCAGCAGCTGGTCCACACAGGGAATAAATGAAAAACTGTTTTTT. Amino acid sequence: CASSWSTQGINEKLFF.